The source of this T cell receptor beta chain is a study of cytomegalovirus exposure and HLA in healthy donors. There are 15 residues in the CDR3. V was pared by 3 bases and J by 4 bases, with 3 bases of the junction left unmatched. Germline-derived CDR1 and CDR2 are SGHRS and YFSETQ. Regarding this clone: Its antigen is still unknown. This CDR3 is also generated by other DNA sequences in the sample.

The study's findings and limits: In vitro experiments confirmed that three CMV-associated chains were specific for CMV antigens. Overall, approximately 150 TCR beta chains were annotated as cytomegalovirus-associated. Both high specificity and high sensitivity reportedly marked the classifier's diagnosis of cytomegalovirus status.

The table came from immunoSEQ multiplex PCR; TCRdb's copy has only in-frame clones and leaves some out. The repertoire has about 130,000 clones, 75% to 90% of them found once; the top ten carry 2% to 2.5%. The chain joins TRBV5-1 to TRBJ2-7; 14 nucleotides agree with TRBD2. The sample consisted of PBMCs. The source of this sequence is a woman under 30 in good health and CMV-seronegative. The CDR3 here is CASSWGTSGSYEQYF. The CDR3 nucleotides read TGCGCCAGCAGCTGGGGGACTAGCGGGAGTTACGAGCAGTACTTC.